This T cell receptor (beta chain) was identified in a study of coeliac disease (dated by TCRdb to 2022 to 2024). The study in broad terms: Coeliac patients were classed as newly diagnosed active disease, refractory coeliac disease type I, or disease controlled by a gluten-free diet. High-resolution HLA typing was unavailable, so biased TRBV7-2 usage was queried as a proof of principle. Small intestinal lymphocyte fractions from coeliac and non-coeliac patients were analysed in the study using next-generation sequencing of rearranged TRB and TRG CDR3 regions. The study set out to describe the TR repertoires of small intestinal T cells in active coeliac disease, refractory type I coeliac disease, and coeliac disease treated with a gluten-free diet. The full study included about 30 patients: roughly 22 with serologically confirmed coeliac disease and 8 controls with non-small intestinal disorders. TRB sequencing was successfully performed on samples from 27 to 30 subjects, among which 20 to 25 paired bulk unsorted intraepithelial and lamina propria cell samples were included. Findings and caveats that apply to the study as a whole: The authors judged the approach to be unsuitable for unbiased detection of gliadin-specific T cells, because gliadin-specific T cells are scarce and rarely shared between patients. Lower clonality than in controls was observed in the TRB and TRG repertoires of active coeliac intraepithelial and lamina propria samples, suggesting that diverse T cells were recruited. TRB repertoires were mostly private, with most amino acid sequences found in only one sample, and V-gene usage showed no significant difference between disease groups. High-purity fractions were not obtained when intraepithelial cells were separated from lamina propria cells, so cross-contamination between compartments was possible.

About this clone: This receptor's antigen is unknown. Base quality data are lacking; no much larger clone is found one base away.

Libraries came from the immunoSEQ multiplex PCR assay. The TR loci were subjected to amplification by multiplexed PCR, for which V gene segments served as targets of the forward primers and J gene segments as targets of the reverse primers. The amplified CDR3 regions were sequenced using the Illumina HiSeq System. In the source study's methods: Closely related reads were merged with a nearest-neighbour algorithm so that PCR and sequencing errors were removed and data were collapsed into unique sequences. Repertoires were summarised by clonality and by T cell density, defined as TR molecules per amount of genomic DNA input. CDR3 amino acid sequences present in at least 80% of unsorted samples were defined as public TRs and were then tested for differential abundance between coeliac and control samples. Differences in clonality and density between disease groups were tested by Kruskal-Wallis tests, followed by Dunn post-tests. TCRdb retrieved this table from immuneACCESS and kept in-frame rearrangements only. Not all clones are present; in checked studies, unresolved V genes account for under half, and no reason is known for the remainder. D and trimming were read from the DNA, whereas the V and J calls and clone size are those reported in that table. A total of some 4,000 clones appear in this sample, roughly 68% of them only once. Jointly, the top ten make up more than 5.5% of the sample.

CDR1 is given as SGHRS and CDR2 as YFSETQ, both from the germline V gene. Clipping removes 4 bases from V and 0 bases from J, with 5 as the unmatched junction base count. There are 15 amino acids in the CDR3, from cysteine to phenylalanine inclusive. The only DNA kept is the CDR3, 45 bases in frame from the first base. Aliquots of roughly 500,000 cells were frozen in DMSO/FBS in liquid nitrogen, and a single aliquot per fraction was used for sequencing. All 30 patients in the study underwent endoscopy and small intestinal biopsy. Intraepithelial cells were released from biopsies by stirring for one hour at 37 degrees C in RPMI containing EGTA, MgCl2 and 1% FBS. Genomic DNA was extracted from frozen unsorted cell fractions with the Qiagen DNeasy blood extraction kit.

The source is an older woman with active celiac disease. The sample comprised intraepithelial lymphocytes from the gut. The cell subset or site label corresponds to: intraepithelial cell (IEC) fraction of small intestinal biopsy. The rearranged segments are TRBV5-1 and TRBJ1-1; TRBD1 lines up with 8 middle nucleotides. The CDR3 protein: CASSRQTGVNTEAFF. Read as DNA, the sequence is TGCGCCAGCAGCCGTCAGACAGGGGTGAACACTGAAGCTTTCTTT. Extended through the reference TRBV5-1 and TRBJ1-1 proteins, this CDR3 yields the full variable domain: KAGVTQTPRYLIKTRGQQVTLSCSPISGHRSVSWYQQTPGQGLQFLFEYFSETQRNKGNFPGRFSGRQFSNSRSEMNVSTLELGDSALYLCASSRQTGVNTEAFFGQGTRLTVV.